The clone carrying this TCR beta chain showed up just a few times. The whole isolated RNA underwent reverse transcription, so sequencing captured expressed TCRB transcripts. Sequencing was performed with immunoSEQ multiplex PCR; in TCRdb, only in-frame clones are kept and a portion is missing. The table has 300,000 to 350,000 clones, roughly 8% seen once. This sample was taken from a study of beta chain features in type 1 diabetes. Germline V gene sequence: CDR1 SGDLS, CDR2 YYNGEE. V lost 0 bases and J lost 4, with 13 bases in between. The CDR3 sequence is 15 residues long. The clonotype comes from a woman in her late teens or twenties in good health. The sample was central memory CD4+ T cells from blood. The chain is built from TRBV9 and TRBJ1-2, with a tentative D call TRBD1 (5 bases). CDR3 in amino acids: CASSVDPGSSYGYTF. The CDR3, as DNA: TGTGCCAGCAGCGTAGATCCAGGGAGTAGCTATGGCTACACCTTC.